These T cell receptor beta chains were read from a single sample in a study of beta chain features in type 1 diabetes. Assay: immunoSEQ multiplex PCR; the TCRdb copy retains only in-frame clones and omits some. The repertoire holds more than 250,000 clones, with approximately 25% as singletons. Sequences were obtained from naive CD4+ T cells from blood. The receptors come from a woman aged 30 to 39 with type 1 diabetes. Each CDR3 is given without its conserved first and last residue. The D gene is left open where the match is weak.

D | J | V | CDR3
- | TRBJ2-3 | TRBV6-5 | ASKTGTDTQY
- | TRBJ2-5 | TRBV27 | ASSFMETQY
TRBD2 | TRBJ2-1 | TRBV19 | ASSFSGRANNEQF
- | TRBJ2-2 | TRBV29-1 | SVAEGSHTGELF
TRBD2 | TRBJ2-2 | TRBV29-1 | SVALAGATGELF
TRBD2 | TRBJ2-1 | TRBV29-1 | SSGTSGSMDEQF
- | TRBJ2-2 | TRBV6-5 | ASSRSLAGELF
TRBD1 | TRBJ2-7 | TRBV6-6 | ASKGAAGEQY
- | TRBJ2-4 | TRBV13 | ASSGSGLAKNIQY
TRBD1 | TRBJ1-1 | TRBV29-1 | SVVGQVNTEAF